The source of this T cell receptor (beta chain) is a study of blood T cell repertoires in COVID-19. Generated by immunoSEQ multiplex PCR, the TCRdb table keeps only in-frame clones and is missing some. The sample has 240,000 or so clones; about 84% are singletons. This CDR3 has 13 amino acids. Trimming cost V 4 bases and J 4 bases, with 13 bases left between them. Germline lookup yields CDR1 GTSNPN and CDR2 SVGIG (reference sequence). Residents of 20 to 25 US areas, aged roughly 18 to 89 years, made up the participants. Assignments of participants to cohorts depended upon their own reported clinical history. Symptom resolution, clearance, or two negative PCRs marked donors in Cohort 3 as recovered.

The receptor comes from a woman in her forties or fifties who had recovered from COVID-19. The sequencing sample was made of PBMCs or T cells enriched from blood (not recorded which). The V gene is TRBV30, the J gene TRBJ1-2; possible D gene TRBD1, 5 bases. CDR3 DNA: TGTGCCTGGACGACTCAGGGTTTCTATGGCTACACCTTC. The encoded protein is CAWTTQGFYGYTF.